The 25 T cell receptor beta chains below all came from one sample that was sequenced in a study of blood T cells in healthy people across ages (dated by TCRdb to 2014 to 2015). The library was obtained by 5' RACE. Sequencing used an Illumina HiSeq 2500. A second roughly 6 to 12 cycle PCR used a sample-barcoded 5' primer and a J-beta primer mix. TCRdb passed the public sequencing reads through fastp at Q25 and MiXCR, retaining productive beta sequences. Entries are consolidated by CDR3 protein sequence, retaining the most common genes and DNA. The sample has 800,000 to 900,000 distinct CDR3 sequences on record, about 62% of them singletons. The top ten constitute roughly a quarter of the sample. The sample consisted of blood. All receptors derive from a man aged 25-45 years in good health.

The rearrangement uses TRBV12-3 or TRBV12-4 and TRBJ2-4; D gene unclear. V was clipped by 5 bases and J by 4 bases, with 9 bases between them. This CDR3 has 13 amino acids. The DNA of the CDR3 is TGTGCCAGCAGTACAACCGGAAAAAACATTCAGTACTTC. Translated: CASSTTGKNIQYF.

J is TRBJ2-5 and V is TRBV5-1, with a tentative D call TRBD2 (6 bases). The CDR3 spans 13 residues. Trimming left V 6 bases short and J 2 bases short, with 11 bases between. Germline lookup yields CDR1 SGHRS and CDR2 YFSETQ. The CDR3 protein is CASNEGLQETQYF. In DNA, the CDR3 is TGCGCCAGCAATGAAGGACTACAAGAGACCCAGTACTTC.

The J gene is TRBJ2-3, the V gene TRBV20-1; D is perhaps TRBD1 (5 bases). The V and J ends lost 0 bases and 0 bases respectively, with 13 bases between them. The CDR3 has 16 residues. CDR1 and CDR2 from the germline V gene are DFQATT and SNEGSKA (reference sequence). Here the CDR3 reads CSARDHDRLSTDTQYF. The CDR3 nucleotides read TGCAGTGCTAGAGATCATGACAGACTTAGCACAGATACGCAGTATTTT.

This sequence joins TRBV24-1 and TRBJ2-2; D is unresolved. With 6 bases removed from V and 0 bases from J, the gap between germline ends came to 7 bases. The CDR3 runs to 14 residues. CDR1 is KGHDR, CDR2 SFDVKD, per germline. CDR3 residues: CATSITANTGELFF. The CDR3, as DNA: TGTGCCACCAGTATTACAGCGAACACCGGGGAGCTGTTTTTT.

The chain employs TRBV7-2 and TRBJ2-7, with 8 positions matching TRBD1. V dropped 5 bases and J dropped 5; count of bases not matched to a gene: 14. In germline, CDR1 is SGHTA, CDR2 FQGNSA. The CDR3 consists of 16 residues. The CDR3 DNA reads as TGTGCCAGCAGCCCTTCCCCGGACAGGGTGGTCCACGAGCAGTACTTC. Translation gives CASSPSPDRVVHEQYF.

This clonotype was recorded once. The chain uses TRBV20-1 and TRBJ2-4; D may be TRBD2 (6 bases). The end of the DNA aligns better with TRBJ2-7, so the J call may be wrong. The CDR3 sequence is 13 residues long. CDR1 and CDR2 from the germline V gene are DFQATT and SNEGSKA (reference sequence). This chain's CDR3 is CSASLAGRCEQYF. CDR3 sequence (DNA): TGCAGTGCTAGTCTGGCGGGGCGCTGCGAGCAGTACTTC.

The genes are TRBV5-1 and TRBJ1-2; possible D gene TRBD1, 5 bases. The CDR3 is 14 amino acids. V gave up 9 bases and J gave up 2 bases, with 17 bases separating them. Germline CDR1 is SGHRS and CDR2 is YFSETQ. The CDR3 DNA reads TGCGCCACCCGAGGGACTCCCACCAACTATGGCTACACCTTC. It codes for CATRGTPTNYGYTF.

This clonotype came up a few times. This chain links TRBV4-3 with TRBJ2-1; 9 bases line up with TRBD2. V lost 4 bases to trimming and J lost 8 bases; unmatched junction nucleotides: 6. The CDR3 spans 14 residues. The V gene's germline CDR1 is LGHNA and CDR2 YSLEER. The CDR3 DNA is TGCGCCAGCAGCCGGAGACTAGCGGTGGATGAGCAGTTCTTC. Its translation: CASSRRLAVDEQFF.

V and J are TRBV2 and TRBJ2-7; 10 bases are a match to TRBD1. V gave up 6 bases and J gave up 6 bases; unmatched junction bases: 5. Germline V gene lookup returns CDR1 SNHLY and CDR2 FYNNEI. There are 13 residues in the CDR3. The CDR3: CASRPGQGSEQYF. The CDR3 DNA reads TGTGCCAGCAGGCCGGGACAGGGGAGCGAGCAGTACTTC.

The table lists this clonotype with a count of one. The chain is built from TRBV20-1 and TRBJ2-5; D ambiguous. Trimming pared 6 bases from V and 5 bases from J, leaving 16 bases between. This CDR3 has 13 residues. Germline V gives CDR1 DFQATT, CDR2 SNEGSKA (reference sequence). The CDR3 spells CSATSQTEETQYF. In nucleotides, the CDR3 is TGCAGTGCCACTTCTCAGACGGAGGAGACCCAGTACTTC.

The chain couples TRBV7-2 to TRBJ1-4; 9 bases are shared with TRBD1. This CDR3 has 14 residues. Germline CDR1 is SGHTA and CDR2 is FQGNSA. V lost 5 bases to trimming and J lost 6 bases; unmatched junction nucleotides: 4. The chain's CDR3 is CASSPDRGYEKLFF. The DNA for the CDR3 is TGTGCCAGCAGCCCCGACAGGGGGTATGAAAAACTGTTTTTT.

The V and J genes are TRBV20-1 and TRBJ1-4; D not resolved. Trimming cost V 3 bases and J 2 bases, with 16 bases left between them. Looked up from germline, CDR1 is DFQATT and CDR2 is SNEGSKA (reference sequence). The CDR3 length is 16 residues. The CDR3 reads CSASPLVTNTNEKLFF. In nucleotides, the CDR3 is TGCAGTGCTAGTCCCCTCGTAACGAACACTAATGAAAAACTGTTTTTT.

V is TRBV6-2 or TRBV6-3 and J is TRBJ2-5; D might be TRBD1 (6 bases). The CDR3 is 15 residues long. The ends were cut back, 4 bases at V and 0 bases at J, with 12 bases in the middle. CDR1 is MNHEY, CDR2 SVGEGT, per germline. The CDR3 nucleotides are TGTGCCAGCAGTTCCCACCGGGACAACCAAGAGACCCAGTACTTC. Its protein is CASSSHRDNQETQYF.

This chain joins TRBV15 and TRBJ2-3, with 9 bases lining up with TRBD2. The trim removed 4 bases at V and 4 bases at J, leaving 3 bases unmatched. The germline V gene has CDR1 LNHNV and CDR2 YYDKDF (reference sequence). The CDR3 has 14 amino acids. The CDR3 loop reads CATSTAGGPDTQYF. The DNA for the CDR3 is TGTGCCACCAGCACAGCGGGGGGCCCAGATACGCAGTATTTT.

The V and J genes are TRBV10-3 and TRBJ2-1, with 14 nucleotides matching TRBD2. The CDR3 contains 20 residues. Germline CDR1 reads ENHRY; CDR2 reads SYGVKD. Germline trimming cut 0 bases from V and 4 bases from J; bases unmatched to any gene: 11. CDR3 sequence reads: CAISESLGLAGGHLYNEQFF. The DNA for the CDR3 is TGTGCCATCAGTGAGTCCCTCGGACTAGCGGGGGGTCACCTATACAATGAGCAGTTCTTC.

The chain employs TRBV7-8 and TRBJ2-2, with TRBD1 matching over 7 bases. The V and J ends lost 7 bases and 0 bases, in that order; junction bases with no gene match: 11. CDR3 size: 17 residues. Germline CDR1 SGHVS, CDR2 FQNEAQ. The CDR3 loop is CASIIRGQQANTGELFF. In nucleotides, the CDR3 is TGTGCCAGCATCATTAGGGGACAGCAGGCGAACACCGGGGAGCTGTTTTTT. Based on the CDR3 plus reference TRBV7-8 and TRBJ2-2, the full variable domain is GAGVSQSPRYKVAKRGQDVALRCDPISGHVSLFWYQQALGQGPEFLTYFQNEAQLDKSGLPSDRFFAERPEGSVSTLKIQRTQQEDSAVYLCASIIRGQQANTGELFFGEGSRLTVL.

This clonotype was found a few times. This sequence joins TRBV7-9 and TRBJ2-7; 8 nucleotides agree with TRBD1. The CDR3 is made up of 13 amino acids. V was pared by 8 bases and J by 2 bases, with 5 bases of the junction left unmatched. Looked up from germline, CDR1 is SEHNR and CDR2 is FQNEAQ (reference sequence). Here the CDR3 DNA reads TGTGCCAGCGAACGGACAGGGACCTACGAGCAGTACTTC. Translation gives CASERTGTYEQYF.

J is TRBJ1-5 and V is TRBV3-1; D is ambiguous. The CDR3 spans 12 residues. From germline, CDR1 is LGHDT and CDR2 YNNKEL (reference sequence). The ends were cut back, 6 bases at V and 4 bases at J, with 7 bases in the middle. This CDR3 is CASRLINQPQHF. CDR3 nucleotides: TGTGCCAGCAGGCTTATTAATCAGCCCCAGCATTTT.

J is TRBJ2-1 and V is TRBV7-2; D remains ambiguous. This CDR3 contains 15 residues. V lost 2 bases and J 2 bases, leaving 10 bases between the germline ends. Germline assignment: CDR1 SGHTA and CDR2 FQGNSA. CDR3 region: CASSLPLSTYNEQFF. The DNA of the CDR3 is TGTGCCAGCAGCTTACCACTCTCGACCTACAATGAGCAGTTCTTC.

This chain connects TRBV5-1 to TRBJ2-5; D not certain. The CDR3 sequence is 14 residues long. V was shortened by 0 bases and J by 1 base, with 7 bases between the two germline ends. Germline lookup yields CDR1 SGHRS and CDR2 YFSETQ. The CDR3 bases are TGCGCCAGCAGCTTGGCGAGCAGCCAAGAGACCCAGTACTTC. It translates to CASSLASSQETQYF.

The chain employs TRBV5-1 and TRBJ2-4; 8 positions match TRBD1. TRBJ2-7 matches the DNA end more closely, so the J call is doubtful. The CDR3 runs 13 residues. CDR1 is SGHRS, CDR2 YFSETQ, per germline. The CDR3 reads CASSADRAYEQYF. CDR3 in DNA: TGCGCCAGCAGCGCGGACAGGGCCTACGAGCAGTACTTC.

This clonotype was counted ten times or more. The rearrangement links TRBV28 to TRBJ2-1; TRBD2 matches 14 bases. Germline CDR1 and CDR2: MDHEN and SYDVKM. The V and J ends lost 4 bases and 0 bases, in that order; junction bases with no gene match: 11. The CDR3 contains 20 residues. The CDR3 DNA is TGTGCCAGCAGTTCCCCTCGGACTAGCGGGGGGCTTAGCTCCTACAATGAGCAGTTCTTC. Translating gives CASSSPRTSGGLSSYNEQFF.

The chain employs TRBV20-1 and TRBJ1-5; no reliable D call. The CDR3 has 16 amino acids. Trimming pared 1 base from V and 0 bases from J, leaving 13 bases between. Germline V gene data show CDR1 as DFQATT and CDR2 as SNEGSKA (reference sequence). This CDR3 reads CSARVDPRHSNQPQHF. The CDR3 nucleotides are TGCAGTGCTAGAGTTGACCCACGTCATAGCAATCAGCCCCAGCATTTT.

The table lists this clonotype with a few counts. The chain combines TRBV29-1 with TRBJ2-1; 7 bases agree with TRBD2. Per germline, CDR1 SQVTM and CDR2 ANQGSEA. The CDR3 runs to 14 residues. The trim removed 7 bases at V and 0 bases at J, leaving 6 bases unmatched. The CDR3 DNA reads TGCAGCGGCTGGGGGGGGACCTCCTACAATGAGCAGTTCTTC. Protein product: CSGWGGTSYNEQFF.

The gene calls are TRBV4-3 and TRBJ1-6; possible D gene TRBD1, 5 bases. This CDR3 contains 15 residues. Germline loops: CDR1 LGHNA, CDR2 YSLEER. V was shortened by 0 bases and J by 11 bases, with 14 bases between the two germline ends. The CDR3 DNA reads as TGCGCCAGCAGCCAAGATCTGGACACCCGCACACCCCTCCACTTT. It encodes CASSQDLDTRTPLHF.